What follows are 8 T cell receptor beta chains derived from one specimen sequenced in a study of blood T cell repertoires in COVID-19. Data came from immunoSEQ multiplex PCR; TCRdb stores just in-frame clones and leaves some out. The sample consists of more than 85,000 clones, 91% of them appearing once. The sequenced material came from peripheral blood. These receptors came from a man between 18 and 35 years old with acute or convalescent COVID-19.

The V gene is TRBV28, the J gene TRBJ1-1; D might be TRBD1 (5 bases). This CDR3 contains 14 residues. V dropped 7 bases and J dropped 2 bases, with 14 bases sitting between them. Germline CDR1 MDHEN, CDR2 SYDVKM. The CDR3 loop is CASTLRGINTEAFF. CDR3 DNA sequence: TGTGCCAGCACCCTCCGGGGGATTAACACTGAAGCTTTCTTT.

This clone was counted a few times. Here the CDR3 reads CASSLDRAIYEQYF. CDR3 bases: TGCGCCAGCAGCTTGGATCGCGCGATCTACGAGCAGTACTTC. The genes are TRBV5-1 and TRBJ2-7; D unresolved. Germline assignment: CDR1 SGHRS and CDR2 YFSETQ. V lost 0 bases and J lost 3, with 10 bases in between. The CDR3 is 14 amino acids.

The chain joins TRBV12-3 or TRBV12-4 to TRBJ2-5; D might be TRBD1 (6 bases). The CDR3 totals 13 residues. V lost 6 bases to trimming and J lost 3 bases, with 11 bases between them. The chain's CDR3 is CASSLTGEETQYF. The CDR3, as DNA: TGTGCCAGCAGCCTGACAGGAGAAGAGACCCAGTACTTC.

The chain employs TRBV3-1 (or the pseudogene TRBV3-2) and TRBJ2-7; D might be TRBD1 (6 bases). Between the trimmed V and J ends, which lost 3 bases and 7 bases, there was a span of 10 bases. The CDR3 runs to 12 residues. In germline, CDR1 is LGHDT, CDR2 YNNKEL (reference sequence). CDR3 sequence reads: CASSQGAREQYF. DNA for the CDR3: TGTGCCAGCAGCCAGGGGGCGAGGGAGCAGTACTTC.

V usage is TRBV27 and J usage is TRBJ2-7; a weak D match, TRBD2 (6 bases). Germline-derived CDR1 and CDR2 are MNHEY and SMNVEV (reference sequence). V shed 4 bases and J shed 6 bases, with 22 bases lying between them. The CDR3 runs 16 residues. The CDR3 DNA is TGTGCCAGCAGTTCCCCTCTGACTAGTACGTTGGGCGAGCAGTACTTC. As protein: CASSSPLTSTLGEQYF.

The rearrangement uses TRBV27 and TRBJ1-4; 8 nucleotides align to TRBD1. Germline V gene lookup returns CDR1 MNHEY and CDR2 SMNVEV (reference sequence). The CDR3 runs to 14 residues. Germline trimming cut 5 bases from V and 4 bases from J; bases unmatched to any gene: 3. In DNA, the CDR3 is TGTGCCAGCAGTCCAACAGGGGGTAATGAAAAACTGTTTTTT. Translated, it gives CASSPTGGNEKLFF.

CDR3 sequence: CASSDSGIGTQYF. In nucleotides, the CDR3 is TGTGCCAGCTCAGACTCGGGTATTGGTACGCAGTATTTT. V and J are TRBV6-5 and TRBJ2-3; D gene unclear. V was clipped by 8 bases and J by 8 bases, with 17 bases between them. This CDR3 comprises 13 residues. The V gene's germline CDR1 is MNHEY and CDR2 SVGAGI.

This CDR3 is CASSLAQGAGYTF. DNA of the CDR3: TGCGCCAGCAGCTTGGCCCAGGGCGCCGGCTACACCTTC. V usage is TRBV5-1 and J usage is TRBJ1-2; tentatively, D is TRBD1 (5 bases). Germline CDR1 SGHRS, CDR2 YFSETQ. The CDR3 contains 13 residues. The V end lost 0 bases, the J end lost 8 bases, and 11 bases lay between the germline ends.